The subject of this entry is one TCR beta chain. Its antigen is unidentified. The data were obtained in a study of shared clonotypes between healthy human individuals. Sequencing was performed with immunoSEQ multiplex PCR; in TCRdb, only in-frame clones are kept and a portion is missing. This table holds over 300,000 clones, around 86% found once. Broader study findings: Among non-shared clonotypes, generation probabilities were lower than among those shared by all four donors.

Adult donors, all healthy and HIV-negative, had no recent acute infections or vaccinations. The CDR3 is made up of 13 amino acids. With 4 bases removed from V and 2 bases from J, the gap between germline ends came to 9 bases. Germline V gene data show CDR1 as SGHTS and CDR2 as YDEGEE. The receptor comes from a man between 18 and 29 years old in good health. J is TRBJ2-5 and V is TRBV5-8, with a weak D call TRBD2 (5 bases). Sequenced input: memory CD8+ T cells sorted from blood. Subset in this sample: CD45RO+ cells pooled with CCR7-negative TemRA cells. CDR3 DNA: TGTGCCAGCAGCCAGGACTTTCAAGAGACCCAGTACTTC. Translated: CASSQDFQETQYF.